This T cell receptor (beta chain) was identified in a study of cytomegalovirus exposure and HLA in healthy donors. The primer mix had 60 Vbeta and 13 Jbeta primers. The repertoire was sequenced with immunoSEQ multiplex PCR; TCRdb's copy has only in-frame clones and lacks some. The sample lists under 250,000 clones; 60% to 80% were seen once. CDR3 length: 15 amino acids. V shed 7 bases and J 2 bases; nucleotides not matched to a gene: 8. Germline V gene data show CDR1 as LNHDA and CDR2 as SQIVND (reference sequence). The gene calls are TRBV19 and TRBJ1-2; 9 bases agree with TRBD1. This clonotype was obtained from a male donor in good health and CMV-seronegative. Sequenced sample: PBMCs. CDR3 protein: CASKPGQGLNYGYTF. The CDR3 coding sequence is TGTGCCAGTAAGCCGGGACAGGGCTTAAACTATGGCTACACCTTC. Full variable domain (remainder filled in from reference TRBV19 and TRBJ1-2): DGGITQSPKYLFRKEGQNVTLSCEQNLNHDAMYWYRQDPGQGLRLIYYSQIVNDFQKGDIAEGYSVSREKKESFPLTVTSAQKNPTAFYLCASKPGQGLNYGYTFGSGTRLTVV.